The clone carrying this T cell receptor beta chain occurred a few times. Its specificity is not known. This sample is part of a study of T cell repertoires in cytomegalovirus infection. The overall study: Signatures in public TCR beta sequences pointed to both CMV infection and matching HLA type. Study-level results: HLA-C-restricted TCR beta clonotypes specific for CMV led the ex vivo response.

Germline loops: CDR1 MNHEY, CDR2 SVGAGI. The CDR3 has 16 residues. V lost 0 bases and J lost 2, with 12 bases in between. TCRdb reanalysed the reads using MiXCR and keeps one entry per CDR3 protein. The sample includes about a million distinct CDR3 sequences, approximately 31% seen only once; the top ten take roughly an eighth. The specimen comprised cultured CD8+ T cells from PBMCs, sampled from culture after CMV antigen stimulation. The receptor was isolated from a human donor in good health (CMV status not recorded). Some clones in this sample may be carry-over from other donors' samples. The chain links TRBV6-5 to TRBJ2-3; D not certain. The CDR3 nucleotides are TGTGCCAGCAGTTACTCTCCAGGTGGAAACACAGATACGCAGTATTTT. It translates to CASSYSPGGNTDTQYF.